Below are 31 T cell receptor beta chains sequenced from a single sample in a study of T cell responses to AZD1222 COVID-19 vaccine. Data came from immunoSEQ multiplex PCR; TCRdb stores just in-frame clones and leaves some out. This table has 100,000 to 150,000 clones, over 90% appearing once. Sequences were derived from peripheral blood, sampled on day 0 of AZD1222 vaccination. These receptors were taken from an adult in good health.

The chain carries TRBV5-5 and TRBJ1-1; the D is unclear. Between the trimmed V and J ends, which lost 2 bases and 4 bases, there was a span of 12 bases. CDR1 and CDR2 (germline): SGHKS, YYEKEE (reference sequence). The CDR3 contains 14 residues. CDR3 loop: CASSLEPLFTEAFF. CDR3 DNA sequence: TGTGCCAGCAGCTTAGAGCCCCTCTTCACTGAAGCTTTCTTT.

The rearrangement links TRBV4-1 to TRBJ1-6, with D hard to call. Trimming stripped 2 bases from V and 7 bases from J, with 9 bases between. CDR3 length equals 14 residues. The germline V gene encodes CDR1 MGHRA and CDR2 YSYEKL. In DNA, the CDR3 is TGCGCCAGCAGCCAAAGGGTTGACAATTCACCCCTCCACTTT. Translation: CASSQRVDNSPLHF.

This clone was recorded only once. The CDR3: CASKLVGTANTEAFF. Here the CDR3 DNA reads TGTGCCAGTAAACTGGTCGGGACAGCGAACACTGAAGCTTTCTTT. The V gene is TRBV19, the J gene TRBJ1-1; 7 bases agree with TRBD1. Germline CDR1 and CDR2: LNHDA and SQIVND (reference sequence). CDR3 length equals 15 residues. V was pared by 7 bases and J by 1 base, with 9 bases of the junction left unmatched.

The V and J genes are TRBV10-1 and TRBJ1-1, with a weak D call TRBD1 (6 bases). Deletions cut 1 base from V and 5 bases from J, with 11 bases between. This CDR3 is 14 amino acids long. Per germline, CDR1 WNHNN and CDR2 SYGVQD (reference sequence). CDR3 coding DNA: TGCGCCAGCAGTGAGTACAGGGAGGGGACTGAAGCTTTCTTT. Translation: CASSEYREGTEAFF.

The V and J genes are TRBV7-2 and TRBJ1-2; 9 bases align to TRBD1. CDR1 is SGHTA, CDR2 FQGNSA, per germline. CDR3 length: 14 residues. V was clipped by 3 bases and J by 2 bases; unmatched bases: 1. CDR3 region: CASSLGQGNYGYTF. CDR3 DNA: TGTGCCAGCAGCTTGGGACAGGGAAACTATGGCTACACCTTC.

The chain combines TRBV3-1 (or the pseudogene TRBV3-2) with TRBJ2-4; no clear D gene. This CDR3 has 13 residues. Between the trimmed V and J ends, which lost 3 bases and 1 base, there was a span of 4 bases. The V gene's germline CDR1 is LGHDT and CDR2 YNNKEL (reference sequence). For the CDR3, the DNA is TGTGCCAGCAGCCACCTTGCCAAAAACATTCAGTACTTC. Translation: CASSHLAKNIQYF.

The CDR3 DNA reads as TGTGCCAGCAGCCCCACAGCGGGTTCCACCGGGGAGCTGTTTTTT. Its protein is CASSPTAGSTGELFF. J is TRBJ2-2 and V is TRBV4-2; D perhaps matches TRBD2 (6 bases). The CDR3 is 15 residues long. Germline V gives CDR1 LGHNA, CDR2 YNFKEQ. V was trimmed by 4 bases and J by 4 bases, leaving 13 bases between them.

This clone was seen only once. The V gene is TRBV4-1, the J gene TRBJ1-1; D is unclear. With 2 bases removed from V and 0 bases from J, the gap between germline ends came to 7 bases. Germline lookup yields CDR1 MGHRA and CDR2 YSYEKL. The CDR3 is 14 amino acids. The CDR3 reads CASSQRQLNTEAFF. Written as DNA, the CDR3 is TGCGCCAGCAGCCAAAGGCAGTTGAACACTGAAGCTTTCTTT.

The V gene is TRBV30, the J gene TRBJ2-7, with a weak D call TRBD1 (6 bases). V lost 2 bases to trimming and J lost 5 bases, with 19 bases between them. From germline, CDR1 is GTSNPN and CDR2 SVGIG (reference sequence). This CDR3 has 15 residues. The CDR3 DNA reads TGTGCCTGGAGTCGGGCTCCAGGGGCACGCGACGAGCAGTACTTC. Amino acid sequence: CAWSRAPGARDEQYF.

The chain carries TRBV7-7 and TRBJ1-1; a weak D match, TRBD1 (5 bases). The V end was cut by 5 bases, the J end by 3 bases, with 16 bases between. Looked up from germline, CDR1 is SSHAT and CDR2 is FNYEAQ (reference sequence). The CDR3 is made up of 15 amino acids. The CDR3 DNA is TGTGCCAGCAGCCCACGAGGGGATAAGGACACTGAAGCTTTCTTT. The encoded protein is CASSPRGDKDTEAFF.

The gene calls are TRBV19 and TRBJ2-7; D unresolved. V lost 3 bases, J lost 4 bases, and 10 bases lay in between. Germline V gives CDR1 LNHDA, CDR2 SQIVND (reference sequence). CDR3 size: 13 residues. In DNA, the CDR3 is TGTGCCAGTAGTATGGTAGTGGGGTACGAGCAGTACTTC. Residues: CASSMVVGYEQYF. Supplemented by reference TRBV19 and TRBJ2-7, the full variable domain reads DGGITQSPKYLFRKEGQNVTLSCEQNLNHDAMYWYRQDPGQGLRLIYYSQIVNDFQKGDIAEGYSVSREKKESFPLTVTSAQKNPTAFYLCASSMVVGYEQYFGPGTRLTVT.

The CDR3 is CASSQTSGRGDEQFF. The CDR3 DNA reads as TGTGCCAGCAGCCAGACTAGCGGGAGGGGGGATGAGCAGTTCTTC. The V and J genes are TRBV7-9 and TRBJ2-1; 14 positions agree with TRBD2. V lost 5 bases to trimming and J lost 8 bases; unmatched junction nucleotides: 5. Germline assignment: CDR1 SEHNR and CDR2 FQNEAQ (reference sequence). CDR3 length: 15 residues.

The CDR3 DNA reads as TGTGCCAGTAGTATTAGGGATACGCAGTATTTT. Residues: CASSIRDTQYF. The rearrangement uses TRBV19 and TRBJ2-3, with unresolved D. There are 11 residues in the CDR3. From germline, CDR1 is LNHDA and CDR2 SQIVND (reference sequence). Trimming cost V 3 bases and J 6 bases, with 4 bases left between them.

V and J are TRBV5-1 and TRBJ2-7; a possible D gene is TRBD2 (6 bases). The length of the CDR3 is 13 residues. Trimming cost V 4 bases and J 3 bases, with 11 bases left between them. Germline values: CDR1 SGHRS, CDR2 YFSETQ. The CDR3 coding sequence is TGCGCCAGCAGCCCGGGACTTCACTACGAGCAGTACTTC. Amino acid sequence: CASSPGLHYEQYF.

DNA of the CDR3: TGCGCCAGCAGTCATGGAAGTGGTGAAGCTTTCTTT. Translating it yields CASSHGSGEAFF. The V call is TRBV5-1, the J call TRBJ1-1; D not resolved. Germline CDR1 is SGHRS and CDR2 is YFSETQ. This CDR3 contains 12 residues. V lost 5 bases and J lost 7, with 12 bases in between.

The CDR3 sequence is CASSPRPGEKGEAEAFF. The CDR3 DNA reads as TGTGCCAGCTCACCAAGACCCGGGGAGAAGGGGGAGGCTGAAGCTTTCTTT. The V call is TRBV18, the J call TRBJ1-1; a weak D match, TRBD1 (6 bases). Per germline, CDR1 KGHSH and CDR2 LQKENI. The CDR3 consists of 17 residues. The V end lost 2 bases, the J end lost 6 bases, and 22 bases lay between the germline ends. Drawing the rest from reference TRBV18 and TRBJ1-1, the complete variable domain is NAGVMQNPRHLVRRRGQEARLRCSPMKGHSHVYWYRQLPEEGLKFMVYLQKENIIDESGMPKERFSAEFPKEGPSILRIQQVVRGDSAAYFCASSPRPGEKGEAEAFFGQGTRLTVV.

There are a few counts of this clone. V is TRBV19 and J is TRBJ1-1, with D possibly matching TRBD1 (6 bases). CDR1 and CDR2 from the germline V gene are LNHDA and SQIVND (reference sequence). The CDR3 covers 13 residues. V was shortened by 8 bases and J by 4 bases, with 14 bases between the two germline ends. The CDR3 reads CASSGKGGTEAFF. DNA for the CDR3: TGTGCCAGTTCGGGAAAGGGGGGCACTGAAGCTTTCTTT.

The chain carries TRBV12-3 or TRBV12-4 and TRBJ2-7; weak D call: TRBD2 (5 bases). The CDR3 covers 13 residues. V lost 0 bases, J lost 5 bases, and 8 bases lay in between. The CDR3 DNA follows: TGTGCCAGCAGTTTAGCTCCCGGGAACGAGCAGTACTTC. Encoded protein: CASSLAPGNEQYF.

The chain employs TRBV11-2 and TRBJ2-7; 8 positions agree with TRBD1. This CDR3 spans 15 amino acids. Trimming removed 4 bases from V and 5 bases from J; junction bases left unmatched: 10. The germline V gene encodes CDR1 SGHAT and CDR2 FQNNGV. CDR3 DNA: TGTGCCAGCAGCTGGAGACAGGGGATTGGGGACGAGCAGTACTTC. As protein: CASSWRQGIGDEQYF.

The chain uses TRBV5-4 and TRBJ2-7; TRBD1 agrees at 9 bases. With 4 bases clipped from V and 3 bases from J, the junction kept 5 bases outside the gene matches. This CDR3 comprises 14 residues. The germline V gene encodes CDR1 SGHNT and CDR2 YYREEE (reference sequence). CDR3 sequence reads: CASSTGQGNYEQYF. CDR3 in DNA: TGTGCCAGCAGCACGGGACAGGGAAACTACGAGCAGTACTTC.

V is TRBV14 and J is TRBJ2-5; 9 nucleotides agree with TRBD2. CDR3 length: 20 residues. Germline loops: CDR1 SGHDN, CDR2 FVKESK. The ends lost 0 bases at V and 5 bases at J; junction bases unmatched: 19. CDR3 region: CASSQDPISSAGGPQETQYF. In DNA form, the CDR3 reads TGTGCCAGCAGCCAAGATCCCATTTCTAGCGCGGGAGGGCCTCAGGAGACCCAGTACTTC.

The gene calls are TRBV6-2 or TRBV6-3 and TRBJ1-5, with 8 bases identical to TRBD1. Germline values: CDR1 MNHEY, CDR2 SVGEGT. The V segment lost 7 bases and the J segment 0 bases; nucleotides outside the gene matches: 14. The CDR3 extends over 18 amino acids. The CDR3, as DNA: TGTGCCAGCACCCCGGGAGGAACAGGGGGTTATAGCAATCAGCCCCAGCATTTT. Translating gives CASTPGGTGGYSNQPQHF.

The chain joins TRBV29-1 to TRBJ1-2; D possibly corresponds to TRBD1 (5 bases). V lost 6 bases and J 7 bases, leaving 15 bases between the germline ends. Per the germline V gene, CDR1 is SQVTM and CDR2 is ANQGSEA. This CDR3 contains 12 residues. The CDR3 sequence is CSVWGIGGGYTF. Here the CDR3 DNA reads TGCAGCGTGTGGGGGATAGGAGGTGGCTACACCTTC.

This chain connects TRBV30 to TRBJ1-3; D not certain. Germline V gene sequence: CDR1 GTSNPN, CDR2 SVGIG (reference sequence). The V gene lost 3 bases and the J gene lost 3 bases, with 6 bases spanning the gap. The CDR3 spans 12 residues. The CDR3 nucleotides are TGTGCCTGGAGCGACCGTGGAAACACCATATATTTT. Its protein product is CAWSDRGNTIYF.

This clone was recorded only once. The chain has TRBV10-3 and TRBJ1-2; D uncertain. The CDR3 runs to 14 residues. Deletions cut 7 bases from V and 8 bases from J, with 20 bases between. In germline, CDR1 is ENHRY, CDR2 SYGVKD. Here the CDR3 reads CAITRAEGVGGYTF. CDR3 nucleotides: TGTGCCATCACTCGGGCGGAGGGTGTGGGCGGCTACACCTTC.

The chain has TRBV2 and TRBJ1-5; possible D gene TRBD1, 6 bases. V lost 8 bases and J lost 2, with 13 bases in between. CDR3 length: 14 residues. The germline V gene encodes CDR1 SNHLY and CDR2 FYNNEI. CDR3 amino acids: CASSYREGNQPQHF. CDR3 coding DNA: TGTGCCAGCTCATACAGGGAGGGCAATCAGCCCCAGCATTTT. Drawing the rest from reference TRBV2 and TRBJ1-5, the complete variable domain is EPEVTQTPSHQVTQMGQEVILRCVPISNHLYFYWYRQILGQKVEFLVSFYNNEISEKSEIFDDQFSVERPDGSNFTLKIRSTKLEDSAMYFCASSYREGNQPQHFGDGTRLSIL.

This rearrangement joins TRBV5-1 to TRBJ2-1; D tentatively fits TRBD1 or TRBD2 (5 bases each). Trimming stripped 4 bases from V and 7 bases from J, with 9 bases between. CDR3 size: 12 residues. The germline gives CDR1 SGHRS, CDR2 YFSETQ. The CDR3 sequence: CASSRDQNEQFF. For the CDR3, the DNA is TGCGCCAGCAGCCGGGACCAGAATGAGCAGTTCTTC.

This sequence joins TRBV7-8 and TRBJ2-5; unclear D gene. The CDR3 covers 15 residues. The germline V gene has CDR1 SGHVS and CDR2 FQNEAQ. V gave up 5 bases and J gave up 5 bases, with 18 bases separating them. The CDR3 DNA sequence: TGTGCCAGCAGCAAGACTCAGGACGTCGTTGAGACCCAGTACTTC. This sequence encodes CASSKTQDVVETQYF.

This chain connects TRBV9 to TRBJ2-2, with 7 bases identical to TRBD2. The V gene end was trimmed by 8 bases and the J gene end by 0 bases; junction bases not matched to a gene: 4. CDR1 SGDLS and CDR2 YYNGEE come from the germline V gene. This CDR3 spans 14 amino acids. CDR3 sequence reads: CASKRDSNTGELFF. The CDR3 DNA follows: TGTGCCAGTAAGCGGGACTCGAACACCGGGGAGCTGTTTTTT.

This clone appeared a few times. This chain joins TRBV5-8 and TRBJ1-4; D not resolved. Germline V gives CDR1 SGHTS, CDR2 YDEGEE. The CDR3 spans 16 residues. Trimming took off 4 bases at V and 0 bases at J, with 13 bases between the two ends. The CDR3 coding sequence is TGTGCCAGCAGCCCCCGGACTTCAGCAACTAATGAAAAACTGTTTTTT. Translating it yields CASSPRTSATNEKLFF. The full variable domain, completed using reference TRBV5-8 and TRBJ1-4, is EAGVTQSPTHLIKTRGQQATLRCSPISGHTSVYWYQQALGLGLQFLLWYDEGEERNRGNFPPRFSGRQFPNYSSELNVNALELEDSALYLCASSPRTSATNEKLFFGSGTQLSVL.

The CDR3 region has the DNA TGTGCCAGCAGCGCCCGACAGGGTTCCTACGAGCAGTACTTC. Translated, it gives CASSARQGSYEQYF. The chain employs TRBV7-2 and TRBJ2-7, with 7 bases matching TRBD1. This CDR3 is 14 amino acids long. Germline-derived CDR1 and CDR2 are SGHTA and FQGNSA. Trimming at V came to 5 bases and at J to 1 base, leaving 5 bases not matched to a gene.